Each of the 5 T cell receptor beta chains below was sequenced from the same sample in a study of Ad26.COV2.S vaccination and SARS-CoV-2 variants. Assay used: immunoSEQ multiplex PCR; TCRdb lists only in-frame clones, some missing. The repertoire holds hundreds of thousands of clones, with 87% as singletons. As for treatment: some 19 received Ad26.COV2.S at low or high dose, single or two shots; a few received placebo; per-sample allocation not given. The investigators took samples on day 63 after the first vaccine or placebo injection. The material sequenced was peripheral blood, taken in a trial of Ad26.COV2.S vaccine versus placebo. These receptors were collected from a person aged 18-65 years who received the Ad26.COV2.S COVID-19 vaccine or a placebo.

The V call is TRBV2, the J call TRBJ2-5, with D unclear. V was cut by 3 bases and J by 1 base, with 12 bases left in between. Germline V gene data show CDR1 as SNHLY and CDR2 as FYNNEI. The CDR3 runs 15 residues. CDR3 in amino acids: CASSDPVNSQETQYF. CDR3 bases: TGTGCCAGCAGTGACCCCGTGAACAGCCAAGAGACCCAGTACTTC.

The chain has TRBV5-1 and TRBJ2-3, with D tentatively TRBD2 (7 bases). This CDR3 is built from 18 residues. V shed 0 bases and J shed 2 bases, with 19 bases lying between them. Germline V gives CDR1 SGHRS, CDR2 YFSETQ. CDR3 bases: TGCGCCAGCAGCTTGGCGGGGGCCGGGGGGCCGAACACAGATACGCAGTATTTT. Protein product: CASSLAGAGGPNTDTQYF.

The chain combines TRBV6-6 with TRBJ2-5, with 7 bases aligning to TRBD2. V lost 2 bases, J lost 5 bases, and 11 bases stayed unmatched. The germline gives CDR1 MNHNY, CDR2 SVGAGI (reference sequence). The CDR3 covers 16 residues. This CDR3 reads CASSYGAGEYGETQYF. In DNA form, the CDR3 reads TGTGCCAGCAGTTACGGGGCGGGGGAGTACGGTGAGACCCAGTACTTC.

The chain employs TRBV13 and TRBJ2-5; maybe TRBD2 (6 bases). V was clipped by 10 bases and J by 1 base, with 13 bases between them. The CDR3 covers 13 residues. Germline assignment: CDR1 PRHDT and CDR2 FYEKMQ (reference sequence). The CDR3 loop is CATSWRGQETQYF. CDR3 nucleotides: TGTGCCACCTCGTGGAGGGGCCAAGAGACCCAGTACTTC.

This chain connects TRBV18 to TRBJ2-3; no definite D call. CDR1 is KGHSH, CDR2 LQKENI, per germline. The CDR3 has 12 amino acids. Trimming took 1 base from V and 5 from J, leaving 4 bases between them. CDR3: CASSPRGDTQYF. CDR3 coding DNA: TGTGCCAGCTCACCACGAGGAGATACGCAGTATTTT.